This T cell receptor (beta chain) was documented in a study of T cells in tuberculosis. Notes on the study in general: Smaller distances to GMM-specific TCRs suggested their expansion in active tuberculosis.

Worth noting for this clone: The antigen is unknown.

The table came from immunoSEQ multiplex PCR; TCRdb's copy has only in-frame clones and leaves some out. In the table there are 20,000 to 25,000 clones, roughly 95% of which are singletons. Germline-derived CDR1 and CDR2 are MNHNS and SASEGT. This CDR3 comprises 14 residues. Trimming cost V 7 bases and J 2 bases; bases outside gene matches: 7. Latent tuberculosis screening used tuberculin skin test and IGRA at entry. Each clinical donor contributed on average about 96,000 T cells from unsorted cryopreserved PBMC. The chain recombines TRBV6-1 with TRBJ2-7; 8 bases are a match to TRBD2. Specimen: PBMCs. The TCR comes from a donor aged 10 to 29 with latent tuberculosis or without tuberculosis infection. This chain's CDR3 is CASIRGGRTYEQYF. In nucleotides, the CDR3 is TGTGCCAGCATTCGCGGGGGGCGAACCTACGAGCAGTACTTC.